This T cell receptor beta chain appears in the sequencing data of a study of metastatic and nonmetastatic thyroid tumors. In the study overall: Thyroid patients, malignant and benign, had repertoires compared across blood and tumor or nodule tissue.

This clone appeared many times. Its specificity is unknown. V gave up 5 bases and J gave up 0 bases, with 10 bases separating them. The germline gives CDR1 MNHNS, CDR2 SASEGT. The CDR3 runs to 14 residues. No treatment had been given to any patient before thyroid surgery. TCRdb recomputed clones from the PCR reads via MiXCR. The table shows tens of thousands of clones, with 17% occurring only once. General observations from the study: A significant increase in TCR beta diversity was reportedly seen in malignant thyroid tumors relative to benign nodules, in blood and tumor.

Sequencing used blood. The source of this sequence is a male donor with papillary thyroid cancer or a benign thyroid nodule (not recorded which). Some clones in this sample may be carry-over from other donors' samples. The chain is built from TRBV6-1 and TRBJ1-1, with D perhaps matching TRBD1 (5 bases). The CDR3: CASSTTAMNTEAFF. As DNA, the CDR3 is TGTGCCAGCAGTACGACAGCAATGAACACTGAAGCTTTCTTT.